This TCR beta chain was obtained from a study of blood T cell repertoires in COVID-19. Study in general: Donors in the United States, Italy and Spain gave samples during acute or convalescent COVID-19. T cells, B-cell-depleted T cells, or PBMCs provided the cDNA or gDNA that served as material.

Trimming removed 3 bases from V and 2 bases from J; junction bases left unmatched: 9. The CDR3 sequence is 15 residues long. CDR1 is GTSNPN and CDR2 is SVGIG in the germline V gene (reference sequence). This clone was seen a handful of times. Original analysis: Reference gene primers were amplified, and this amplification served to estimate nucleated cell counts. The protocol was immunoSEQ multiplex PCR, while the TCRdb copy is restricted to in-frame clones and leaves out a portion. V and J calls plus clone size are reproduced from that table; the DNA served to infer D and trimming. Of some 190,000 clones in the sample, around 84% were seen once.

The chain has TRBV30 and TRBJ1-1; 7 bases line up with TRBD1. This receptor was obtained from a human donor in a cohort sampled during active COVID-19. Source material: peripheral blood. In DNA form, the CDR3 reads TGTGCCTGGAGCTATACGGGACAGAAAAACACTGAAGCTTTCTTT. The encoded protein is CAWSYTGQKNTEAFF. Based on the CDR3 plus reference TRBV30 and TRBJ1-1, the full variable domain is SQTIHQWPATLVQPVGSPLSLECTVEGTSNPNLYWYRQAAGRGLQLLFYSVGIGQISSEVPQNLSASRPQDRQFILSSKKLLLSDSGFYLCAWSYTGQKNTEAFFGQGTRLTVV.